The TCR beta chain under discussion was sequenced for a study of T cell responses to AZD1222 COVID-19 vaccine. Sequenced by immunoSEQ multiplex PCR; TCRdb stores in-frame clones only, minus some. The sample contains 150,000 to 200,000 clones, about nine tenths of which appear only once. Turning to this clone: No antigen is known for it.

The length of the CDR3 is 15 residues. Trimming took 0 bases from V and 7 from J; bases not matched to a gene: 1. Germline-derived CDR1 and CDR2 are MNHEY and SVGAGI. Whole-study results and caveats: Of the AZD1222 recipients, only 5 to 7 were seropositive at baseline. No repertoire was sampled before or during the peak T cell response, only after it. A mostly white British donor set with more females was recruited, and clonal diversity was possibly underestimated.

Material: peripheral blood, obtained 28 days after the second AZD1222 dose. This TCR came from an adult who received the AZD1222 COVID-19 vaccine. The chain recombines TRBV6-5 with TRBJ1-6, with TRBD1 matching over 9 bases. The CDR3 DNA sequence: TGTGCCAGCAGTTACTCCGGGACAGGGAATTCACCCCTCCACTTT. Its translation: CASSYSGTGNSPLHF.